This T cell receptor (beta chain) was sequenced for a study of human T cells and chemical hapten exposure. Turning to the study itself: Chiefly female patients presented with alopecia areata, totalis or universalis. Study results and caveats: Patch test score was positively correlated with the counts of PT1 expanded TCRs.

The CDR3 sequence is 15 residues long. The V end was cut by 0 bases, the J end by 7 bases, with 13 bases between. Germline CDR1 DFQATT, CDR2 SNEGSKA (reference sequence). The time point here: patch test 2, 6 weeks after DPC sensitization. Treatment reported: therapeutic diphenylcyclopropenone sensitization with weekly scalp DPC. People who gave samples had alopecia, were 18 to 70 years old, and were suitable for DPC. This clonotype has ten or more counts. Its antigen is still unknown. TCRdb reanalysed the RACE reads using MiXCR and keeps one entry per CDR3 protein. The data show 360,000 or so distinct CDR3 sequences, about 6% seen once.

The source was whole blood, collected in connection with sensitization to the hapten diphenylcyclopropenone (DPC). The chain uses TRBV20-1 and TRBJ1-6, with D possibly matching TRBD1 (5 bases). The source is a woman aged 18-29 years with alopecia areata. Some clones in this sample may be carry-over from other donors' samples. CDR3 coding DNA: TGCAGTGCTAGAGATACAGGTCACTACAATTCACCCCTCCACTTT. It specifies CSARDTGHYNSPLHF.